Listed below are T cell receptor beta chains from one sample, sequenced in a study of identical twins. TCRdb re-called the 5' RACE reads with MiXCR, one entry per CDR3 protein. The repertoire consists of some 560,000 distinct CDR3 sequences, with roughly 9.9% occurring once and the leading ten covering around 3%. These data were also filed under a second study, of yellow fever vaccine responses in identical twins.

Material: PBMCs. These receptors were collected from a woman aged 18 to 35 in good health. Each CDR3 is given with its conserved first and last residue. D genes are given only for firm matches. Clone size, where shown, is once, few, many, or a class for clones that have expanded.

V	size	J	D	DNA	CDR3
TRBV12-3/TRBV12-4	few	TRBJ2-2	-	TGTGCCAGCAGTTTAGCGCGGGCGGCCAAGAACACCGGGGAGCTGTTTTTT	CASSLARAAKNTGELFF
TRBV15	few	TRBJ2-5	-	TGTGCCACCAGCAGAGATTTCGGGGTTACCCAGTACTTC	CATSRDFGVTQYF
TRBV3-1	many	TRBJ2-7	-	TGTGCCAGCAGCCAAGCTCACGGGCCCTACGAGCAGTACTTC	CASSQAHGPYEQYF
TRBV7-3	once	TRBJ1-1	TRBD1	TGTGCCAGCAGCTCTCGACAGGGGAGGAACACTGAAGCTTTCTTT	CASSSRQGRNTEAFF
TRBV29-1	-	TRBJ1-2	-	TGCAGCGTTGAGTGGGGCTATGGCTACACCTTC	CSVEWGYGYTF
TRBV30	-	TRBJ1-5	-	TGTGCCTGGAGTTCAGGGGCAGAACGGCCCCAGCATTTT	CAWSSGAERPQHF
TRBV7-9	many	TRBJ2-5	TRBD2	TGTGCCAGCAGCCCCTTGACTAGCGGTAACCAAGAGACCCAGTACTTC	CASSPLTSGNQETQYF
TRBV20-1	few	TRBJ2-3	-	TGCAGTGCTAGAGAGGGGACTTCCACAGATACGCAGTATTTT	CSAREGTSTDTQYF
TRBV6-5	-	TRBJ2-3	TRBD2	TGTGCCAGCAGATTACCCGTAGCGGGAGGTCATACGCAGTATTTT	CASRLPVAGGHTQYF
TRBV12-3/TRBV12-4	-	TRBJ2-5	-	TGTGCCAGCAGCTTCGGGGCTACTAGGGAGACCCAGTACTTC	CASSFGATRETQYF
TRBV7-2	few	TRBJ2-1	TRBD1	TGTGCCAGCAGCCCCGGGGGGGACAGGGGAACGAATGAGCAGTTCTTC	CASSPGGDRGTNEQFF
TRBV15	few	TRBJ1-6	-	TGTGCCACCAGCAGAGCAGGGGCCCTGTCACCCCTCCACTTT	CATSRAGALSPLHF
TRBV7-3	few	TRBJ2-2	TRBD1	TGTGCCAGCAGCTTAACACCCGGGACAGGGGGCCCCGGGGAGCTGTTTTTT	CASSLTPGTGGPGELFF
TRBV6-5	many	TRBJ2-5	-	TGTGCCAGCAGGGGGGCATTGGGGACCCAGTACTTC	CASRGALGTQYF
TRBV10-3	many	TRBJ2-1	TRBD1	TGTGCCATCAGTGGGTTTGAGACAGGGCACAATGAGCAGTTCTTC	CAISGFETGHNEQFF
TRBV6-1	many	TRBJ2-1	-	TGTGCCAGCACCCCTCCTTCAACCTTGGAAAATGAGCAGTTCTTC	CASTPPSTLENEQFF
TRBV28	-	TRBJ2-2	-	TGTGCCAGCAGGAAGAGGGGAACCGGGGAGCTGTTTTTT	CASRKRGTGELFF
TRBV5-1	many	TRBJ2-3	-	TGCGCCAGCAGCTTGGTAAATCAGGGGTATTCCACAGATACGCAGTATTTT	CASSLVNQGYSTDTQYF
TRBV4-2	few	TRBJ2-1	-	TGTGCCAGCAGACAAAGGAGTAGCGACTCCTACAATGAGCAGTTCTTC	CASRQRSSDSYNEQFF
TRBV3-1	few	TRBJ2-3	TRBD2	TGTGCCAGCAGCCTTCGGACTAGCGGGATAGATACGCAGTATTTT	CASSLRTSGIDTQYF
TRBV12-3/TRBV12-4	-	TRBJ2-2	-	TGTGCCAGCATTACCGTAATGGGGGCCGGGGAGCTGTTTTTT	CASITVMGAGELFF
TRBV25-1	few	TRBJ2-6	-	TGTGCCAGCATCGAGTCTGGGGCCAACGTCCTGACTTTC	CASIESGANVLTF
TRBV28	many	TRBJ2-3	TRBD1	TGTGCCAGCAGGGGACAGGGGACAGATACGCAGTATTTT	CASRGQGTDTQYF
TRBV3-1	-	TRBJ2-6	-	TGTGCCAGCTCCAAGGAGGTCTCAGGGGCTGGGGCCAACGTCCTGACTTTC	CASSKEVSGAGANVLTF
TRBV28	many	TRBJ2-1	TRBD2	TGTGCCAGCTGGGGGGACTACCCCAAGCCGTTCTCCTACAATGAGCAGTTCTTC	CASWGDYPKPFSYNEQFF
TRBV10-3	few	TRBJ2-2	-	TGTGCCATCAGGACAAGCGGGACCGGGGAGCTGTTTTTT	CAIRTSGTGELFF